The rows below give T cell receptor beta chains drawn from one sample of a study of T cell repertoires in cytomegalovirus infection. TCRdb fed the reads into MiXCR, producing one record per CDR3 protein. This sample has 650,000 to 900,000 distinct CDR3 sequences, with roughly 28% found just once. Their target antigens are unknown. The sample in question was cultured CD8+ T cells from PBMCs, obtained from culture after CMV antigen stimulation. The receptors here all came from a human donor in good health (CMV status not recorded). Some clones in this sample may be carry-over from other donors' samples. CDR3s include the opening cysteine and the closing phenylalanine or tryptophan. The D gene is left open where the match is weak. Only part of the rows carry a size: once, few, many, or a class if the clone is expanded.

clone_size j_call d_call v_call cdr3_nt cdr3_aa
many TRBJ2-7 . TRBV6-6 TGTGCCAGCAGTTCCTCAGGGTACGAGCAGTACTTC CASSSSGYEQYF
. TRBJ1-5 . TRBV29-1 TGCAGCGTTGAAGCGGGCAGGCCCTCTGGCAATCAGCCCCAGCATTTT CSVEAGRPSGNQPQHF
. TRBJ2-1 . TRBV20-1 TGCAGTGCTAGACCACTGGGGTACAATGAGCAGTTCTTC CSARPLGYNEQFF
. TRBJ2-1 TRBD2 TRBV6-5 TGTGCCAGCAGTTACGGACTAGCGGGGGGGATGTCAAATGAGCAGTTCTTC CASSYGLAGGMSNEQFF
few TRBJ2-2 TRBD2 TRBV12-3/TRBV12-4 TGTGCCAGCAACCCGGGACTAACGAACACCGGGGAGCTGTTTTTT CASNPGLTNTGELFF
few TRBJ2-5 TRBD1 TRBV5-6 TGTGCCAGCAGCTTGATGCGGGACAGGAGCGCTCAGTACTTC CASSLMRDRSAQYF
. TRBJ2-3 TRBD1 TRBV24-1 TGTGCCACCAGTGTAGGGACAGGGAGCACAGATACGCAGTATTTT CATSVGTGSTDTQYF
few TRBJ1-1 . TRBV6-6 TGTGCCAGCAGTTACCTAGTCTCCGGGGGGAACACTGAAGCTTTCTTT CASSYLVSGGNTEAFF
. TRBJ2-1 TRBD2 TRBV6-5 TGTGCCAGCAGCCCCAGCGCGGGGGGGATGAATGAGCAGTTCTTC CASSPSAGGMNEQFF
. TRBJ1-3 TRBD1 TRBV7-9 TGTGCCAGCAGCTTAAAGAGACAGGGAGTCCCTGGAAACACCATATATTTT CASSLKRQGVPGNTIYF
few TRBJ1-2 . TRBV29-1 TGCAGCGTTGAATCCAGTACCCCTGTTGGCTATGGCTACACCTTC CSVESSTPVGYGYTF
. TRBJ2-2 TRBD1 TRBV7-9 TGTGCCACCCCAGAACGCCCGGGACAGGGTCAACCCGGGGAGCTGTTTTTT CATPERPGQGQPGELFF
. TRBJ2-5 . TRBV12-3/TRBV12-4 TGTGCCAACAGAATTGACGGGTTCCAAGAGACCCAGTACTTC CANRIDGFQETQYF
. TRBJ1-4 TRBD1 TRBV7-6 TGTGCCAGCAGCTGGCGGGACAGGGGGCAGGAAACTAATGAAAAACTGTTTTTT CASSWRDRGQETNEKLFF
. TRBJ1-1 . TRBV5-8 TGTGCCAGCAGCATCCCGGGGGGCACTTGGGACACTGAAGCTTTCTTT CASSIPGGTWDTEAFF
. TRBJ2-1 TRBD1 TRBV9 TGTGCCAGCAGCGTAAGGGGCAGGGGGCCCGATGAGCAGTTCTTC CASSVRGRGPDEQFF
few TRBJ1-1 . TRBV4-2 TGTGCCAGCAGCCAAAACGAGGGTCTGGACACTGAAGCTTTCTTT CASSQNEGLDTEAFF
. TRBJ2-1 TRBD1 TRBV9 TGTGCCAGCAGCGTCGGACAGGGTTTGGGCAATGAGCAGTTCTTC CASSVGQGLGNEQFF
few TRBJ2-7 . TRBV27 TGTGCCAGCAGCCTTCGAAGCCCGGGCGAGCAGTACTTC CASSLRSPGEQYF
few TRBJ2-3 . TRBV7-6 TGTGCTAGCAGCTTATATTCAGGGACTAGCACAGATACGCAGTATTTT CASSLYSGTSTDTQYF
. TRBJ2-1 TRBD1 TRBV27 TGTGCCAGCAGAGACAGGGGGCTTGGATACAATGAGCAGTTCTTC CASRDRGLGYNEQFF
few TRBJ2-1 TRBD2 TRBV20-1 TGCAGTGCTAGAGCTACGACCGGGACTAGCGTATACAATGAGCAGTTCTTC CSARATTGTSVYNEQFF
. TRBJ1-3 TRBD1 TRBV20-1 TGCAGTGCTAAGACAGGGGGAACGGTTTTT CSAKTGGTVF
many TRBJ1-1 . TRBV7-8 TGTGCCAGCAGCTTAACGGCAAAGATGAACACTGAAGCTTTCTTT CASSLTAKMNTEAFF
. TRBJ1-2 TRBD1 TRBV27 TGTGCCAGCAGATCTGACAGGGATGGAGGCTACACCTTC CASRSDRDGGYTF
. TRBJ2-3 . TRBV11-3 TGTGCCAGCAGTACCCTAGGGACAACCACAGATACGCAGTATTTT CASSTLGTTTDTQYF
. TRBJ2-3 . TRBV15 TGTGCCACCAGCAGAGATGTATCAGACACAGATACGCAGTATTTT CATSRDVSDTDTQYF
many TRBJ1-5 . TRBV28 TGTGCCAGCAGTACCACAGGGCATCGCAATCAGCCCCAGCATTTT CASSTTGHRNQPQHF
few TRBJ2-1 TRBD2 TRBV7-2 TGTGCCAGCAGCGTTCGTAGCGGGGGGGCCAATGAGCAGTTCTTC CASSVRSGGANEQFF